This entry lists 18 T cell receptor beta chains sequenced from one sample in a study of cytomegalovirus exposure and HLA in healthy donors. This PCR relied on a set of 60 Vbeta primers and 13 Jbeta primers. Data came from immunoSEQ multiplex PCR; TCRdb stores just in-frame clones and leaves some out. The table has around 130,000 clones, about 80% seen once; the top ten hold around 1.8%. Source material: PBMCs. Receptor source: a woman aged 45-65 years in good health and CMV-seronegative.

This rearrangement joins TRBV7-2 to TRBJ1-1; D unclear. The CDR3 runs 13 residues. Trimming stripped 1 base from V and 4 bases from J, with 7 bases between. From germline, CDR1 is SGHTA and CDR2 FQGNSA. CDR3 sequence (DNA): TGTGCCAGCAGCTTAGAGGCGGTCACTGAAGCTTTCTTT. It codes for CASSLEAVTEAFF.

This clone was seen more than once but under ten times. The J gene is TRBJ2-5, the V gene TRBV7-9; TRBD1 matches 10 bases. The germline V gene encodes CDR1 SEHNR and CDR2 FQNEAQ (reference sequence). V was pared by 5 bases and J by 4 bases, with 4 bases of the junction left unmatched. CDR3 size: 14 residues. CDR3 residues: CASSPTGGGETQYF. The DNA of the CDR3 is TGTGCCAGCAGCCCGACAGGGGGCGGAGAGACCCAGTACTTC.

Turning to this clone: One junction end disagrees with the germline gene, perhaps due to a read error. Other DNA variants within this sample encode the same CDR3. The chain is built from TRBV29-1 and TRBJ1-2; 8 bases match TRBD1. Germline lookup yields CDR1 SQVTM and CDR2 ANQGSEA. The CDR3 totals 14 residues. The DNA for the CDR3 is TGTAGCGTTGAAAAACCCGGGACAGGTTATGGCTACACCTTC. It encodes CSVEKPGTGYGYTF.

The chain recombines TRBV7-9 with TRBJ1-1; D gene ambiguous. Germline V gene sequence: CDR1 SEHNR, CDR2 FQNEAQ (reference sequence). Trimming shortened V by 3 bases and J by 4 bases, and 9 bases separated the two germline ends. This CDR3 region has 13 residues. CDR3 nucleotide sequence: TGTGCCAGCAGCTTTCCCGGTAGCACTGAAGCTTTCTTT. As protein: CASSFPGSTEAFF.

The genes are TRBV27 and TRBJ2-7; 8 bases agree with TRBD2. The CDR3 is 15 amino acids. From germline, CDR1 is MNHEY and CDR2 SMNVEV (reference sequence). V shed 6 bases and J 3 bases; nucleotides not matched to a gene: 10. The CDR3 sequence: CASSRRGAGGYEQYF. In DNA form, the CDR3 reads TGTGCCAGCAGCCGCCGGGGGGCGGGAGGCTACGAGCAGTACTTC.

This chain uses TRBV7-3 with TRBJ2-1; 7 bases are shared with TRBD1. Per germline, CDR1 SGHTA and CDR2 FQGTGA. J lost 11 bases, V lost 0 bases, and 4 bases had no gene match. The length of the CDR3 is 13 residues. CDR3: CASSLTGGRKQFF. The CDR3, as DNA: TGTGCCAGCAGCTTAACAGGGGGCCGGAAGCAGTTCTTC.

V is TRBV27 and J is TRBJ2-1, with TRBD2 identical over 10 bases. Germline CDR1 and CDR2: MNHEY and SMNVEV (reference sequence). Trimming took 7 bases from V and 10 from J; bases not matched to a gene: 7. CDR3 length equals 13 residues. The CDR3 DNA reads as TGTGCCAGCACTAGCGGGAGTAGCTGGGAGCAGTTCTTC. The encoded protein is CASTSGSSWEQFF.

This clone was seen a handful of times. The chain joins TRBV7-2 to TRBJ1-2, with D maybe TRBD1 (6 bases). V lost 5 bases to trimming and J lost 4 bases, with 14 bases between them. The CDR3 covers 14 residues. Germline V CDR1 and CDR2: SGHTA, FQGNSA. CDR3 coding DNA: TGTGCCAGCAGCCGAGGAGCCAGGGGCTATGGCTACACCTTC. Protein: CASSRGARGYGYTF.

The rearrangement uses TRBV21-1 and TRBJ2-2; TRBD1, the D gene given by the table, was not confirmed from the DNA. TRBV21-1 is listed as a pseudogene. The CDR3 has 16 amino acids. This chain's CDR3 is CASSKAYRGHNGELFF. Here the CDR3 DNA reads TGTGCCAGCAGCAAAGCCTACAGGGGGCATAACGGGGAGCTGTTTTTT.

In its sample, this clone was seen a few times. V usage is TRBV6-1 and J usage is TRBJ1-4; D gene unclear. The CDR3 consists of 13 residues. V was cut by 5 bases and J by 7 bases, with 11 bases left in between. Germline values: CDR1 MNHNS, CDR2 SASEGT. The CDR3 region has the DNA TGTGCCAGCAGTCTTTTAACAGCTGAAAAACTGTTTTTT. Its translation is CASSLLTAEKLFF.

CDR3 sequence reads: CASSPRGEFMNTEAFF. Written as DNA, the CDR3 is TGTGCCAGCTCACCACGGGGGGAATTCATGAACACTGAAGCTTTCTTT. The chain links TRBV18 to TRBJ1-1; possible D gene TRBD1, 5 bases. Per the germline V gene, CDR1 is KGHSH and CDR2 is LQKENI. V dropped 1 base and J dropped 0 bases, with 12 bases sitting between them. This CDR3 contains 16 residues.

The rearrangement links TRBV16 to TRBJ2-7, with 8 bases lining up with TRBD1. Germline CDR1 and CDR2: KGHSY and FQNENV. Trimming removed 4 bases from V and 1 base from J; junction bases left unmatched: 6. The CDR3 loop spans 15 amino acids. CDR3 nucleotide sequence: TGTGCCAGCAGCCCTCGACAGGGGCAATCCTACGAGCAGTACTTC. It translates to CASSPRQGQSYEQYF.

This clone showed up just a few times. V usage is TRBV9 and J usage is TRBJ2-1, with D tentatively TRBD2 (5 bases). This CDR3 has 13 residues. Trimming shortened V by 3 bases and J by 9 bases, and 13 bases separated the two germline ends. Germline CDR1 reads SGDLS; CDR2 reads YYNGEE. The CDR3 region has the DNA TGTGCCAGCAGCGACGGACTGATCCGTGAGCAGTTCTTC. It specifies CASSDGLIREQFF.

The J gene is TRBJ1-2, the V gene TRBV5-4; D is unresolved. The CDR3 length is 13 residues. Trimming removed 0 bases from V and 3 bases from J, with 6 bases in between. The germline gives CDR1 SGHNT, CDR2 YYREEE (reference sequence). The CDR3 loop is CASSLGSDYGYTF. The DNA for the CDR3 is TGTGCCAGCAGCTTGGGGTCAGACTATGGCTACACCTTC.

This clone appeared a single time. This chain links TRBV19 with TRBJ2-5, with D unclear. The length of the CDR3 is 14 residues. The germline V gene encodes CDR1 LNHDA and CDR2 SQIVND (reference sequence). V lost 5 bases, J lost 2 bases, and 12 bases lay in between. The CDR3 nucleotides read TGTGCCAGTAGTTCCCGCAGAACGCAAGAGACCCAGTACTTC. Its translation is CASSSRRTQETQYF.

This chain connects TRBV11-3 to TRBJ2-2, with D uncertain. CDR3 length: 15 amino acids. Germline values: CDR1 SGHNT, CDR2 YENEEA. The ends were cut back, 0 bases at V and 4 bases at J, with 9 bases in the middle. This CDR3 is CASSLDRRVTGELFF. The CDR3 nucleotides read TGTGCCAGCAGCTTAGATCGTCGCGTCACCGGGGAGCTGTTTTTT. Supplemented by reference TRBV11-3 and TRBJ2-2, the full variable domain reads EAGVVQSPRYKIIEKKQPVAFWCNPISGHNTLYWYLQNLGQGPELLIRYENEEAVDDSQLPKDRFSAERLKGVDSTLKIQPAELGDSAVYLCASSLDRRVTGELFFGEGSRLTVL.

CDR3 region: CASSQTGNTEAFF. The DNA for the CDR3 is TGTGCCAGCAGTCAAACAGGGAACACTGAAGCTTTCTTT. The chain joins TRBV28 to TRBJ1-1, with TRBD1 as a possible D gene (5 bases). The CDR3 totals 13 residues. Germline lookup yields CDR1 MDHEN and CDR2 SYDVKM. Between the trimmed V and J ends, which lost 5 bases and 1 base, there was a span of 8 bases.

The gene calls are TRBV28 and TRBJ2-1; the match to TRBD2 covers 10 bases. The germline V gene encodes CDR1 MDHEN and CDR2 SYDVKM. The ends lost 5 bases at V and 1 base at J; junction bases unmatched: 8. This CDR3 is 17 amino acids long. CDR3 coding DNA: TGTGCCAGCAGTAACCTCGAACTAGCGGGATCCTACAATGAGCAGTTCTTC. It codes for CASSNLELAGSYNEQFF. The whole variable domain, remainder taken from reference TRBV28 and TRBJ2-1, is DVKVTQSSRYLVKRTGEKVFLECVQDMDHENMFWYRQDPGLGLRLIYFSYDVKMKEKGDIPEGYSVSREKKERFSLILESASTNQTSMYLCASSNLELAGSYNEQFFGPGTRLTVL.